The clone carrying this T cell receptor (beta chain) was seen at least ten times. Its target is unknown. Time point in this sample: pre-sensitization, week 0. This sample's treatment: therapeutic diphenylcyclopropenone sensitization with weekly scalp DPC. Unfractionated whole blood served as the source for total RNA extraction. In TCRdb, the RACE reads were re-called with MiXCR into one record per CDR3 protein. The data show 300,000 to 450,000 distinct CDR3 sequences, with less than 6.5% seen just once and 2.5% to 3% held by the top ten. The sample originates from a study of human T cells and chemical hapten exposure. Study-level findings and limits: TCRs exceeding 1 in 1000 frequency stayed unchanged with DPC sensitization.

Germline values: CDR1 MGHRA, CDR2 YSYEKL. This CDR3 spans 15 amino acids. V lost 0 bases to trimming and J lost 7 bases; unmatched junction nucleotides: 4. This clonotype was obtained from a woman aged 50 to 60 with alopecia areata. Some clones in this sample may be carry-over from other donors' samples. This specimen consisted of whole blood, obtained in connection with sensitization to the hapten diphenylcyclopropenone (DPC). V gene TRBV4-1 combines with J gene TRBJ1-4; 8 positions agree with TRBD1. In DNA form, the CDR3 reads TGCGCCAGCAGCCAAGATGGGACAGGCGGTGAAAAACTGTTTTTT. Translating it yields CASSQDGTGGEKLFF.